A single sample is the source of the 8 T cell receptor beta chains below, sequenced in a study of CD8+ T cells in alopecia areata. RNA was isolated and reverse transcribed to cDNA, the sequencing template. Clones were sequenced by immunoSEQ multiplex PCR, and TCRdb holds only the in-frame ones, with some missing. The sample has about 200,000 clones, 50% to 65% seen once; the top ten hold 0.45%. The starting material was CD4+ T cells sorted from blood, obtained at week 0. These receptors originate from a human donor with alopecia areata.

The chain uses TRBV4-1 and TRBJ1-3; no firm D call. CDR1 and CDR2 from the germline V gene are MGHRA and YSYEKL. V was trimmed by 2 bases and J by 4 bases, leaving 6 bases between them. The CDR3 spans 13 residues. The DNA for the CDR3 is TGCGCCAGCAGCCAACTCAGGGGAAACACCATATATTTT. Encoded protein: CASSQLRGNTIYF.

The gene calls are TRBV5-1 and TRBJ1-6; TRBD1 aligns across 7 bases. V gave up 1 base and J gave up 7 bases; unmatched junction bases: 8. The CDR3 is 16 amino acids. Germline values: CDR1 SGHRS, CDR2 YFSETQ. DNA of the CDR3: TGCGCCAGCAGCTTGAACAGTGGAGGGGGCAATTCACCCCTCCACTTT. It translates to CASSLNSGGGNSPLHF. Using reference TRBV5-1 and TRBJ1-6 for the parts outside the CDR3, the full variable domain is KAGVTQTPRYLIKTRGQQVTLSCSPISGHRSVSWYQQTPGQGLQFLFEYFSETQRNKGNFPGRFSGRQFSNSRSEMNVSTLELGDSALYLCASSLNSGGGNSPLHFGNGTRLTVT.

The chain's CDR3 is CASSLNSGGITDTQYF. DNA for the CDR3: TGTGCCAGCAGCTTAAATAGCGGGGGGATCACAGATACGCAGTATTTT. J is TRBJ2-3 and V is TRBV7-3; 10 bases line up with TRBD2. The length of the CDR3 is 16 residues. The V and J ends lost 1 base and 2 bases, in that order; junction bases with no gene match: 3. Germline values: CDR1 SGHTA, CDR2 FQGTGA.

A remark on this clone: This CDR3 is also generated by other DNA sequences in the sample. This chain joins TRBV5-1 and TRBJ2-7; no definite D call. The CDR3 covers 12 residues. In germline, CDR1 is SGHRS, CDR2 YFSETQ. Trimming removed 0 bases at V and 5 bases at J, with 6 bases between. The CDR3 loop is CASSLGPDEQYF. The CDR3 DNA is TGCGCCAGCAGCTTGGGGCCGGACGAGCAGTACTTC.

In its sample, this clone was seen a few times. CDR3 protein: CASSLNGVNQPQHF. The CDR3 DNA reads as TGCGCCAGCAGCCTCAATGGAGTCAATCAGCCCCAGCATTTT. The chain recombines TRBV5-1 with TRBJ1-5; D is undetermined. V was clipped by 4 bases and J by 3 bases, with 11 bases between them. Germline V gene sequence: CDR1 SGHRS, CDR2 YFSETQ. This CDR3 has 14 amino acids.

This chain uses TRBV5-1 with TRBJ2-5, with 8 positions matching TRBD1. The CDR3 sequence is 16 residues long. Trimming cost V 0 bases and J 2 bases; bases outside gene matches: 6. Germline V CDR1 and CDR2: SGHRS, YFSETQ. The CDR3 sequence: CASSLAATGEQETQYF. Here the CDR3 DNA reads TGCGCCAGCAGCTTGGCCGCGACAGGGGAACAAGAGACCCAGTACTTC.

This clone was seen a few times. V usage is TRBV5-6 and J usage is TRBJ2-6; D remains unclear. Germline V gives CDR1 SGHDT, CDR2 YYEEEE. The CDR3 runs to 17 residues. The ends were cut back, 1 base at V and 0 bases at J, with 11 bases in the middle. CDR3: CASSLLETYSGANVLTF. The CDR3 DNA reads TGTGCCAGCAGCTTGCTGGAGACTTACTCTGGGGCCAACGTCCTGACTTTC.

This clone has only a few counts. The chain employs TRBV29-1 and TRBJ2-5; D perhaps matches TRBD2 (5 bases). This CDR3 has 12 amino acids. Germline V gives CDR1 SQVTM, CDR2 ANQGSEA. The V gene lost 5 bases and the J gene lost 5 bases, with 12 bases spanning the gap. CDR3 nucleotide sequence: TGCAGCGTTACACAAGCGGAGGAGACCCAGTACTTC. Translated: CSVTQAEETQYF.